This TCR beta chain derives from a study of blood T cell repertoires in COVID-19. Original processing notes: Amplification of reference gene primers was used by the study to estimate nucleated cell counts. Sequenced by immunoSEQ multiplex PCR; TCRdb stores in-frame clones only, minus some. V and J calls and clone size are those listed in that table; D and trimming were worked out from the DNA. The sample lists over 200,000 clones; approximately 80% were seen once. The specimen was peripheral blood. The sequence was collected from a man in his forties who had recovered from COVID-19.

This chain's CDR3 is CASSFFGRGAPGRGYTF. The CDR3 DNA sequence: TGTGCCAGCAGCTTTTTCGGCAGGGGGGCCCCTGGTCGTGGCTACACCTTC. The V gene is TRBV7-9, the J gene TRBJ1-2; the match to TRBD1 covers 7 bases. The CDR3 is 17 amino acids. In germline, CDR1 is SEHNR, CDR2 FQNEAQ (reference sequence). The V gene end was trimmed by 3 bases and the J gene end by 7 bases; junction bases not matched to a gene: 17.